One sample yielded the 31 T cell receptor beta chains listed below, sequenced in a study of technical replicates of blood from a few donors (dated by TCRdb to the late 2010s). Libraries were made using the immunoSEQ multiplex PCR assay. TCRdb obtained this table from immuneACCESS and retained in-frame rearrangements with V and J assigned. These tables miss some clones; where compared with another copy, unresolved V genes account for less than half of the shortfall, and the remainder is unexplained. The sample contains about 60,000 clones, more than 85% of them found a single time. 4.3% of the sample lies in the top ten. Source material: PBMCs. These receptors were taken from a human donor in good health. Some clones in this sample may be carry-over from other donors' samples.

The chain combines TRBV5-4 with TRBJ1-1; possibly TRBD1 for D (6 bases). The germline CDR1 and CDR2 sequences are SGHNT and YYREEE (reference sequence). V lost 4 bases and J 4 bases, leaving 17 bases between the germline ends. This CDR3 comprises 15 residues. Here the CDR3 reads CASSLGGGRFTEAFF. The CDR3 DNA follows: TGTGCCAGCAGCCTAGGCGGGGGGCGTTTCACTGAAGCTTTCTTT.

This CDR3 reads CASSLLDRVGGYTF. In nucleotides, the CDR3 is TGTGCCAGCAGTTTACTAGACAGGGTTGGTGGCTACACCTTC. V usage is TRBV6-1 and J usage is TRBJ1-2, with 7 bases identical to TRBD1. Germline-derived CDR1 and CDR2 are MNHNS and SASEGT. The CDR3 runs 14 residues. V lost 5 bases and J lost 7; bases outside the gene matches: 10.

This sequence joins TRBV19 and TRBJ1-2, with D perhaps matching TRBD1 (5 bases). V lost 10 bases, J lost 0 bases, and 12 bases lay in between. Germline CDR1 and CDR2: LNHDA and SQIVND (reference sequence). This CDR3 has 13 amino acids. The CDR3 region is CATRGGTNYGYTF. CDR3 bases: TGTGCCACCCGGGGGGGGACTAACTATGGCTACACCTTC.

This clone was found once. This chain joins TRBV4-3 and TRBJ1-1; 7 positions match TRBD1. CDR1 and CDR2 (germline): LGHNA, YSLEER. The length of the CDR3 is 14 residues. J gave up 5 bases and V 3 bases, and 6 bases lay outside the gene matches. The CDR3 DNA follows: TGCGCCAGCAGCCATCTACAGGGGAATACTGAAGCTTTCTTT. This sequence encodes CASSHLQGNTEAFF.

The chain recombines TRBV4-3 with TRBJ2-7; 10 bases map to TRBD1. CDR1 LGHNA and CDR2 YSLEER come from the germline V gene. V shed 0 bases and J 7 bases; nucleotides not matched to a gene: 6. This CDR3 is built from 15 residues. DNA for the CDR3: TGCGCCAGCAGCCAAGAGCGACAGGGGGCTTGGGAGCAGTACTTC. Residues: CASSQERQGAWEQYF.

This sequence joins TRBV6-1 and TRBJ1-5, with unresolved D. This CDR3 has 14 residues. Germline assignment: CDR1 MNHNS and CDR2 SASEGT. V dropped 1 base and J dropped 5 bases, with 9 bases sitting between them. Here the CDR3 DNA reads TGTGCCAGCAGTGAAGTATCAGGTTATCAGCCCCAGCATTTT. It codes for CASSEVSGYQPQHF.

V gene TRBV7-9 combines with J gene TRBJ1-1; 7 bases match TRBD1. Per germline, CDR1 SEHNR and CDR2 FQNEAQ (reference sequence). The CDR3 length is 14 residues. J gave up 0 bases and V 6 bases, and 4 bases lay outside the gene matches. This CDR3 is CASRNRGMNTEAFF. The CDR3 DNA sequence: TGTGCCAGCAGGAACAGGGGTATGAACACTGAAGCTTTCTTT.

The gene calls are TRBV7-2 and TRBJ2-5; D uncertain. Germline loops: CDR1 SGHTA, CDR2 FQGNSA. Trimming left V 4 bases short and J 3 bases short, with 9 bases between. This CDR3 has 13 amino acids. CDR3 coding DNA: TGTGCCAGCAGCTCTGAGATCGAAGAGACCCAGTACTTC. Its protein product is CASSSEIEETQYF.

The DNA of the CDR3 is TGTGCCAGCAGCCCACGACAGGGGAACGGCTACACCTTC. This codes for CASSPRQGNGYTF. The genes are TRBV7-9 and TRBJ1-2; 8 bases map to TRBD1. Germline trimming cut 5 bases from V and 8 bases from J; bases unmatched to any gene: 7. This CDR3 region has 13 residues. The germline V gene has CDR1 SEHNR and CDR2 FQNEAQ (reference sequence).

This chain joins TRBV7-9 and TRBJ1-2; a weak D match, TRBD1 (6 bases). V was pared by 5 bases and J by 2 bases, with 15 bases between. The CDR3 covers 15 residues. Germline CDR1 SEHNR, CDR2 FQNEAQ (reference sequence). CDR3 DNA: TGTGCCAGCAGCCTTACAGGGATCGGAAACTATGGCTACACCTTC. As protein: CASSLTGIGNYGYTF.

The chain combines TRBV2 with TRBJ2-7; 7 bases are a match to TRBD2. Germline CDR1 reads SNHLY; CDR2 reads FYNNEI. The CDR3 has 15 residues. Unmatched junction bases numbered 8, after V lost 1 base and J lost 5 bases. CDR3 DNA sequence: TGTGCCAGCAGTGAAGTCGGCGGGAGTGACGACGAGCAGTACTTC. Its translation is CASSEVGGSDDEQYF.

This chain's CDR3 is CASSYGTGVYGYTF. The DNA of the CDR3 is TGTGCCAGCAGTTACGGGACAGGGGTCTATGGCTACACCTTC. J is TRBJ1-2 and V is TRBV6-5; 10 bases align to TRBD1. After removal of 2 bases from V and 4 bases from J, the junction contained 1 base not matched to a gene. The length of the CDR3 is 14 residues. Germline V gives CDR1 MNHEY, CDR2 SVGAGI.

The V gene is TRBV25-1, the J gene TRBJ2-3; D gene unclear. Per germline, CDR1 MGHDK and CDR2 SYGVNS. The CDR3 spans 14 residues. V dropped 2 bases and J dropped 6 bases, with 12 bases sitting between them. For the CDR3, the DNA is TGTGCCAGCAGTGAAGGTTCCGCGGCGGATACGCAGTATTTT. Amino acids: CASSEGSAADTQYF.

In its sample, this clone was seen a few times. The chain combines TRBV29-1 with TRBJ2-7; D might be TRBD1 (6 bases). V was shortened by 4 bases and J by 0 bases, with 13 bases between the two germline ends. The CDR3 runs to 14 residues. Per the germline V gene, CDR1 is SQVTM and CDR2 is ANQGSEA. Here the CDR3 DNA reads TGCAGCGTTGGAGGGGGTTACAGCTCCTACGAGCAGTACTTC. This sequence encodes CSVGGGYSSYEQYF.

V gene TRBV7-2 combines with J gene TRBJ2-5; TRBD2 might be the D (6 bases). The CDR3 totals 13 residues. Germline V gene data show CDR1 as SGHTA and CDR2 as FQGNSA. V lost 4 bases and J 2 bases, leaving 8 bases between the germline ends. In nucleotides, the CDR3 is TGTGCCAGCAGCTCCGGGACTCAAGAGACCCAGTACTTC. Residues: CASSSGTQETQYF.

The CDR3 loop is CASKGSARGRTEAFF. In DNA, the CDR3 is TGTGCCAGCAAGGGGTCAGCCCGGGGGAGAACTGAAGCTTTCTTT. The chain combines TRBV6-6 with TRBJ1-1; a possible D gene is TRBD1 (5 bases). The CDR3 is made up of 15 amino acids. Germline V gene data show CDR1 as MNHNY and CDR2 as SVGAGI (reference sequence). Trimming removed 7 bases at V and 5 bases at J, with 20 bases between.

V usage is TRBV11-2 and J usage is TRBJ2-2; 8 positions match TRBD2. This CDR3 contains 15 residues. CDR1 is SGHAT and CDR2 is FQNNGV in the germline V gene. The junction had 6 bases not matched to a gene; V was cut back by 4 bases and J by 5 bases. The CDR3 loop is CASSSLAGKTGELFF. CDR3 nucleotide sequence: TGTGCCAGCAGCTCATTAGCGGGAAAGACCGGGGAGCTGTTTTTT.

The rearrangement joins TRBV9 to TRBJ1-5; 7 nucleotides match TRBD1. Germline lookup yields CDR1 SGDLS and CDR2 YYNGEE. The CDR3 is 15 amino acids. V was pared by 4 bases and J by 4 bases, with 8 bases of the junction left unmatched. The DNA for the CDR3 is TGTGCCAGCAGCCCTAGGGGGCTTGGGAATCAGCCCCAGCATTTT. Encoded protein: CASSPRGLGNQPQHF.

The gene calls are TRBV7-9 and TRBJ2-5, with D perhaps TRBD2 (6 bases). The CDR3 spans 16 residues. V lost 4 bases and J lost 5, with 20 bases in between. From germline, CDR1 is SEHNR and CDR2 FQNEAQ (reference sequence). The CDR3 region is CASSSWTTTGRETQYF. The DNA of the CDR3 is TGTGCCAGCAGCTCTTGGACTACCACGGGCCGGGAGACCCAGTACTTC.

The chain joins TRBV7-9 to TRBJ1-4, with TRBD1 matching over 7 bases. Looked up from germline, CDR1 is SEHNR and CDR2 is FQNEAQ (reference sequence). Trimming removed 1 base from V and 8 bases from J; junction bases left unmatched: 7. The CDR3 loop spans 15 amino acids. This chain's CDR3 is CASSLVYRGREKLFF. CDR3 nucleotide sequence: TGTGCCAGCAGCTTAGTGTACAGGGGAAGGGAAAAACTGTTTTTT.

The rearrangement uses TRBV5-8 and TRBJ1-6; a weak D match, TRBD1 (5 bases). The V and J ends lost 0 bases and 9 bases respectively, with 13 bases between them. This CDR3 comprises 15 residues. The germline gives CDR1 SGHTS, CDR2 YDEGEE. The CDR3, as DNA: TGTGCCAGCAGCTTGGGAGTCAGGGCGCGTTCACCCCTCCACTTT. It specifies CASSLGVRARSPLHF.

The chain joins TRBV7-9 to TRBJ1-2; 10 positions match TRBD1. Germline CDR1 SEHNR, CDR2 FQNEAQ (reference sequence). V lost 7 bases and J lost 2; bases outside the gene matches: 7. There are 15 residues in the CDR3. The CDR3 region is CASTPADRGNYGYTF. The CDR3 DNA reads as TGTGCCAGCACCCCCGCGGACAGGGGGAACTATGGCTACACCTTC.

This clone was detected once. The V gene is TRBV18, the J gene TRBJ2-7; the match to TRBD1 covers 10 bases. Germline loops: CDR1 KGHSH, CDR2 LQKENI. With V trimmed by 1 base and J by 5 bases, 5 bases remained unmatched. There are 15 residues in the CDR3. The CDR3 sequence is CASSPRTGGLDEQYF. The CDR3 DNA sequence: TGTGCCAGCTCACCACGGACAGGGGGATTGGACGAGCAGTACTTC.

Only one count was recorded for this clone. The chain joins TRBV7-3 to TRBJ2-7; no clear D. Germline V gene lookup returns CDR1 SGHTA and CDR2 FQGTGA. V shed 4 bases and J shed 6 bases, with 13 bases lying between them. This CDR3 has 13 amino acids. The CDR3 DNA reads TGTGCCAGCAGCTCAGACACGGTTGGCGAGCAGTACTTC. The encoded protein is CASSSDTVGEQYF.

V and J are TRBV5-4 and TRBJ2-1, with unresolved D. CDR3 length: 13 amino acids. Looked up from germline, CDR1 is SGHNT and CDR2 is YYREEE (reference sequence). Trimming took 1 base from V and 9 from J, leaving 11 bases between them. The CDR3 DNA reads TGTGCCAGCAGCTTGAGACAATCCGGTGAGCAGTTCTTC. This gives the protein CASSLRQSGEQFF. The full variable domain, with the rest looked up from reference TRBV5-4 and TRBJ2-1, is ETGVTQSPTHLIKTRGQQVTLRCSSQSGHNTVSWYQQALGQGPQFIFQYYREEENGRGNFPPRFSGLQFPNYSSELNVNALELDDSALYLCASSLRQSGEQFFGPGTRLTVL.

This chain connects TRBV5-4 to TRBJ1-1; TRBD1 agrees at 7 bases. Germline CDR1 is SGHNT and CDR2 is YYREEE (reference sequence). This CDR3 has 15 amino acids. J lost 1 base, V lost 3 bases, and 6 bases had no gene match. The CDR3 loop is CASSSGTARNTEAFF. For the CDR3, the DNA is TGTGCCAGCAGCTCCGGGACAGCACGGAACACTGAAGCTTTCTTT.

J is TRBJ2-5 and V is TRBV29-1; possibly TRBD2 for D (5 bases). This CDR3 is 11 amino acids long. CDR1 and CDR2 (germline): SQVTM, ANQGSEA. V was trimmed by 3 bases and J by 7 bases, leaving 9 bases between them. The CDR3 region is CSVEAGGTQYF. In nucleotides, the CDR3 is TGCAGCGTTGAGGCAGGAGGGACCCAGTACTTC.

J is TRBJ1-6 and V is TRBV5-5; TRBD1 aligns across 9 bases. This CDR3 has 16 amino acids. J lost 10 bases, V lost 4 bases, and 12 bases had no gene match. Germline V CDR1 and CDR2: SGHKS, YYEKEE (reference sequence). This chain's CDR3 is CASSTAPGQGLSPLHF. For the CDR3, the DNA is TGTGCCAGCAGCACCGCGCCGGGACAGGGATTATCACCCCTCCACTTT.

The rearrangement links TRBV6-5 to TRBJ2-3, with D perhaps TRBD1 (6 bases). Germline V gene sequence: CDR1 MNHEY, CDR2 SVGAGI. V was trimmed by 6 bases and J by 2 bases, leaving 9 bases between them. This CDR3 has 13 residues. The CDR3: CASSGQFTDTQYF. DNA for the CDR3: TGTGCCAGCAGCGGACAGTTCACAGATACGCAGTATTTT.

The rearrangement links TRBV2 to TRBJ2-2; the D gene is possibly TRBD2 (5 bases). CDR1 SNHLY and CDR2 FYNNEI come from the germline V gene. V was shortened by 7 bases and J by 5 bases, with 17 bases between the two germline ends. The CDR3 length is 15 residues. CDR3 nucleotides: TGTGCCAGCATGCGATTCTGGACGGGGACCGGGGAGCTGTTTTTT. Residues: CASMRFWTGTGELFF.

The chain employs TRBV15 and TRBJ1-1; no firm D call. CDR3 length equals 13 residues. Germline V gene sequence: CDR1 LNHNV, CDR2 YYDKDF (reference sequence). The V gene lost 5 bases and the J gene lost 11 bases, with 18 bases spanning the gap. In DNA form, the CDR3 reads TGTGCCACCAGCTCTAAGGGAGGCGGGAGGGCTTTCTTT. Its protein product is CATSSKGGGRAFF.